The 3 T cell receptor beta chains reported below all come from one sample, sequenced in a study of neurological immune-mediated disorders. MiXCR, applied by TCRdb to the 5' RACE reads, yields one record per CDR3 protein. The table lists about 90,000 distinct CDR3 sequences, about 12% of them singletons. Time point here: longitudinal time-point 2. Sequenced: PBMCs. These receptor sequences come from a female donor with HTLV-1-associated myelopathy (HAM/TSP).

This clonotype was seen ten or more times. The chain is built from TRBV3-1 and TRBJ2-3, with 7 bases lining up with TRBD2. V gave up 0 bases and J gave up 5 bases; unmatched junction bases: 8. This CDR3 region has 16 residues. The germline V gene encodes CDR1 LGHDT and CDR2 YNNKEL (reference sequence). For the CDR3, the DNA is TGTGCCAGCAGCCAAGATTGGGGAGGGACCGGAGATACGCAGTATTTT. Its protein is CASSQDWGGTGDTQYF.

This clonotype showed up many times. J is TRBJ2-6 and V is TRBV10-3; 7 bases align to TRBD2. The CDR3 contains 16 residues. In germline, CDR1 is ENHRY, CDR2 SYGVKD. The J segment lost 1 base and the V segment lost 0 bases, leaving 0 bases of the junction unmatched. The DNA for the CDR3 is TGTGCCATCAGTGAGTCAGCGGGGTCTGGGGCCAACGTCCTGACTTTC. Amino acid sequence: CAISESAGSGANVLTF.

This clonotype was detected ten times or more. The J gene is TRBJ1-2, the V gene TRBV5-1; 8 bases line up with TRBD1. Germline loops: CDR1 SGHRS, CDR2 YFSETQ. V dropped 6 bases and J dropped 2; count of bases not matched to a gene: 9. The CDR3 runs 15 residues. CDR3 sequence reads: CASMTGTGWNYGYTF. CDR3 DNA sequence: TGCGCCAGCATGACCGGGACAGGATGGAACTATGGCTACACCTTC.